The subject of this entry is one TCR beta chain. CDR1 is MNHEY, CDR2 SMNVEV, per germline (reference sequence). The V and J ends lost 0 bases and 4 bases respectively, with 7 bases between them. The length of the CDR3 is 14 residues. Only in-frame clones appear in the TCRdb table, and some are missing; sequencing was by immunoSEQ multiplex PCR. Among fewer than 200,000 clones listed, nearly 90% were seen once. The data were obtained in a study of blood T cell repertoires in COVID-19. Study information: Material from acute and convalescent COVID-19 was sourced from the United States, Italy and Spain.

V gene TRBV27 combines with J gene TRBJ1-5; no clear D gene. The sequencing input was peripheral blood. This clonotype was sampled from a man aged 60-69 years with active or convalescent COVID-19. In DNA, the CDR3 is TGTGCCAGCAGTTTATCATCGGGGAATCAGCCCCAGCATTTT. Its protein product is CASSLSSGNQPQHF.